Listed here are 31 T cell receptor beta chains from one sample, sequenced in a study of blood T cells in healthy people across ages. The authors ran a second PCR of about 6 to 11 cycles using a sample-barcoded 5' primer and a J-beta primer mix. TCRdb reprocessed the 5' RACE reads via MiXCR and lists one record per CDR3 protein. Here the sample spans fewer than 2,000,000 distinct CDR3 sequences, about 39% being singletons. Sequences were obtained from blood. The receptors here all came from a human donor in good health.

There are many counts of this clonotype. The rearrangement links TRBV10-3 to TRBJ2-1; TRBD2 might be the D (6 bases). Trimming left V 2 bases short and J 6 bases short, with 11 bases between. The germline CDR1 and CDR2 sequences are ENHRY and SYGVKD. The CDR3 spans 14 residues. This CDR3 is CAISEGLRGNEQFF. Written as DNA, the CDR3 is TGTGCCATCAGTGAGGGGCTGCGGGGCAATGAGCAGTTCTTC.

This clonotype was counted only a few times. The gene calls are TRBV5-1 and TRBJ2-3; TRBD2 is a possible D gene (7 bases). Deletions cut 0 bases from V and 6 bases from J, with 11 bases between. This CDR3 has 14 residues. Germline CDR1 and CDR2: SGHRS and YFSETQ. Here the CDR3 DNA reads TGCGCCAGCAGCTTGGTACAGGGAGGGGATACGCAGTATTTT. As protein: CASSLVQGGDTQYF.

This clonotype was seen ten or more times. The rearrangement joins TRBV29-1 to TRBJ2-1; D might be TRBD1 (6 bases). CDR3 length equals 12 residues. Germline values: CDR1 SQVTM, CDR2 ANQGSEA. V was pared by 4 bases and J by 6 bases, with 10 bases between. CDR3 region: CSVVKGGNEQFF. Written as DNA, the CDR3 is TGCAGCGTTGTGAAAGGGGGCAATGAGCAGTTCTTC.

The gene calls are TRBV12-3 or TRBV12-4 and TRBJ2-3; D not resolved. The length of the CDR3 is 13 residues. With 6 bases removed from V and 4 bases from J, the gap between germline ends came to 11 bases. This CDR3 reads CASSLARADTQYF. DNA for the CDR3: TGTGCCAGCAGCTTGGCAAGGGCAGATACGCAGTATTTT.

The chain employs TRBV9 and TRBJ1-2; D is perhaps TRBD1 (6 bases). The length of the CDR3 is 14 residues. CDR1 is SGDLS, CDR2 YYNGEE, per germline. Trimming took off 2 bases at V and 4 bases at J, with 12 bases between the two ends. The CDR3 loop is CASSVSTGAYGYTF. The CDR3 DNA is TGTGCCAGCAGCGTGTCGACGGGGGCCTATGGCTACACCTTC.

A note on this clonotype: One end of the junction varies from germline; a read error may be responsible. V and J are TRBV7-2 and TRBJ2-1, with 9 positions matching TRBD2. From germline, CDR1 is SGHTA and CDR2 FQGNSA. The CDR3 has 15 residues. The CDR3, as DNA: TGTGCCAGCAGCCTAGCGGGACTAGTCGACAATAAGCAGTTCTTC. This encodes CASSLAGLVDNKQFF. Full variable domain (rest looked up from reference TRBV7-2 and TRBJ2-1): GAGVSQSPSNKVTEKGKDVELRCDPISGHTALYWYRQSLGQGLEFLIYFQGNSAPDKSGLPSDRFSAERTGGSVSTLTIQRTQQEDSAVYLCASSLAGLVDNKQFFGPGTRLTVL.

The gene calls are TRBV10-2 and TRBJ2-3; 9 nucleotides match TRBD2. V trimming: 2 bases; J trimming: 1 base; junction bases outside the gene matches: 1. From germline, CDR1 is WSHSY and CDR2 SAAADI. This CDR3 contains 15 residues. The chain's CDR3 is CASSEVAGGTDTQYF. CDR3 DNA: TGCGCCAGCAGTGAGGTAGCGGGGGGCACAGATACGCAGTATTTT.

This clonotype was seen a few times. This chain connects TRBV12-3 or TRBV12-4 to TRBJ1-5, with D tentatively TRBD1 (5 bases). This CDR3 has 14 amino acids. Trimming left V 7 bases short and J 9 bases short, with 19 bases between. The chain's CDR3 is CASTPGRQGGPQHF. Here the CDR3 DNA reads TGTGCCAGCACCCCCGGCCGGCAGGGAGGGCCCCAGCATTTT.

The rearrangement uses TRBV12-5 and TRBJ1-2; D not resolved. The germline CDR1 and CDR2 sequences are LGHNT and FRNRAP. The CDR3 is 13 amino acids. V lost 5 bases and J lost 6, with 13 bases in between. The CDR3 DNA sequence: TGTGCTAGTGGTACGCGGAACTTGGATGGCTACACCTTC. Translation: CASGTRNLDGYTF.

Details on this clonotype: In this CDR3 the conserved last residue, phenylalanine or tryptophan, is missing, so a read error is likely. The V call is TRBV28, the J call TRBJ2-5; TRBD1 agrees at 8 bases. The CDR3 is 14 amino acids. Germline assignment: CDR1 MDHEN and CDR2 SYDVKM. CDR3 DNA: TGTGTCAGCAGGCCCGCAGGGGGCCGGGAGACCCAGTACGTC. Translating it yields CVSRPAGGRETQYV.

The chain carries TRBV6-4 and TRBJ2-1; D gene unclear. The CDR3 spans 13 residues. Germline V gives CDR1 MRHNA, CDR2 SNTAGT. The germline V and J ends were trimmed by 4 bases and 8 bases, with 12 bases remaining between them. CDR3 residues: CASSARPNDEQFF. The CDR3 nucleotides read TGTGCCAGCAGTGCCCGACCCAACGATGAGCAGTTCTTC.

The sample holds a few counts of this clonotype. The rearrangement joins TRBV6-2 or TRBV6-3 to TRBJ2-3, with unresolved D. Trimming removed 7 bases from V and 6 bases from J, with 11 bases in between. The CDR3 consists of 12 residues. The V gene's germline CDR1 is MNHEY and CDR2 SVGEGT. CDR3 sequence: CASNPRSDTQYF. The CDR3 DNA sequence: TGTGCCAGCAACCCGAGATCCGATACGCAGTATTTT.

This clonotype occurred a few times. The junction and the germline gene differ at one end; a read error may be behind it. The CDR3 nucleotides read TGTGTCAGCAGCTCCCCTCGGGACAGGTTAACGGAGACCCAGTACTTC. Its translation is CVSSSPRDRLTETQYF. The chain carries TRBV12-3 or TRBV12-4 and TRBJ2-5; 8 positions match TRBD1. The CDR3 runs 16 residues.

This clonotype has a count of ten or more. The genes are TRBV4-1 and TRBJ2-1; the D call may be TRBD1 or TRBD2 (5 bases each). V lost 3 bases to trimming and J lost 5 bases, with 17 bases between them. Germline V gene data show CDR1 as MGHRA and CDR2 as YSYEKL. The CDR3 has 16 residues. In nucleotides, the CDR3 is TGCGCCAGCAGCCACCTCGGGACGCACCTTAACAATGAGCAGTTCTTC. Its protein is CASSHLGTHLNNEQFF.

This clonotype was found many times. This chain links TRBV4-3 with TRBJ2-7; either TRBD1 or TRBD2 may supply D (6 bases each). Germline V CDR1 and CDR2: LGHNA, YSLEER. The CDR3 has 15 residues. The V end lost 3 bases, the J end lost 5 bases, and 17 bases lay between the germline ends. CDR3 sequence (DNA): TGCGCCAGCAGCCAGAAAGGACAGCGGGCGGACGAGCAGTACTTC. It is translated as CASSQKGQRADEQYF.

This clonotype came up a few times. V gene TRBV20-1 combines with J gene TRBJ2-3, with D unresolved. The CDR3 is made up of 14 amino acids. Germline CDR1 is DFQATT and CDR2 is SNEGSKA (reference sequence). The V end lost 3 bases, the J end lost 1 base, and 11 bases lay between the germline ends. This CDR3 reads CSASGSYRTDTQYF. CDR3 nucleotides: TGCAGTGCTAGTGGATCCTACCGCACAGATACGCAGTATTTT.

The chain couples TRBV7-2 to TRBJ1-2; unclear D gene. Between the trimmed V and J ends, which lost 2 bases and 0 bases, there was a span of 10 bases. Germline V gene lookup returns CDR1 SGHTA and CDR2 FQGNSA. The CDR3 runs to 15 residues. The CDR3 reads CASSLSDLSNYGYTF. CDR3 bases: TGTGCCAGCAGCTTATCTGACCTCTCTAACTATGGCTACACCTTC.

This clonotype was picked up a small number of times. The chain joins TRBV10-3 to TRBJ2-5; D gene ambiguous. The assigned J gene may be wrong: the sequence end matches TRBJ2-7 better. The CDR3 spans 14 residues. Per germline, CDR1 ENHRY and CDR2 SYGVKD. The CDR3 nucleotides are TGTGCCATCAGTGTTGGACGGGCTACGTACGAGCAGTACTTC. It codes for CAISVGRATYEQYF.

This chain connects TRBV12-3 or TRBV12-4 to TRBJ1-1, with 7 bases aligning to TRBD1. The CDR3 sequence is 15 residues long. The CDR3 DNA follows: TGTGCGCTACAACTCGCGACAGGGTCCGACACTGAAGCTTTCTTT. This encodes CALQLATGSDTEAFF.

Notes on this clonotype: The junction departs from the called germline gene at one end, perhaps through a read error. CDR3 residues: CASNITPGVGNYGYTF. In nucleotides, the CDR3 is TGTGCCAGTAATATAACCCCAGGGGTCGGGAACTATGGCTACACCTTC. J is TRBJ1-2 and V is TRBV19; possibly TRBD1 for D (6 bases). The germline V gene encodes CDR1 LNHDA and CDR2 SQIVND (reference sequence). The CDR3 length is 16 residues.

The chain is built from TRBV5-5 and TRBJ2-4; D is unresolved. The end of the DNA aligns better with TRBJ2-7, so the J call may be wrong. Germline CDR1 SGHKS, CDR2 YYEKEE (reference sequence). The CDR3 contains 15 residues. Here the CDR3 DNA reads TGTGCCAGCAGCCATCGTCACCAGGAACCCTACGAGCAGTACTTC. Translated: CASSHRHQEPYEQYF.

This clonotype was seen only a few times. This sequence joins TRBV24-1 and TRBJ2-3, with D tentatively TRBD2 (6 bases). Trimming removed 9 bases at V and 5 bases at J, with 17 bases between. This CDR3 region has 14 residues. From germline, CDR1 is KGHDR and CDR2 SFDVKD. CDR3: CATGTSTEGDTQYF. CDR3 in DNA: TGTGCCACCGGGACTTCTACCGAGGGAGATACGCAGTATTTT.

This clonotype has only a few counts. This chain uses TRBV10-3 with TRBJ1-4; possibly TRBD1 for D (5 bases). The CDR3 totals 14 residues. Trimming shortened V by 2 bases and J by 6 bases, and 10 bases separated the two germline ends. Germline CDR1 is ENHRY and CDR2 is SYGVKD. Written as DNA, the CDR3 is TGTGCCATCAGTGAGGGGACGCCCCATGAAAAACTGTTTTTT. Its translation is CAISEGTPHEKLFF.

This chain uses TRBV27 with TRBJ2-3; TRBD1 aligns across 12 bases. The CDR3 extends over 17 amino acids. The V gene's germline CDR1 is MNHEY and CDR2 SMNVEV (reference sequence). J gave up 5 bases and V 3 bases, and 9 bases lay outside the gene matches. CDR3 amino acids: CASSFRDRGLGVDTQYF. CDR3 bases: TGTGCCAGCAGTTTCCGGGACAGGGGGCTGGGTGTAGATACGCAGTATTTT.

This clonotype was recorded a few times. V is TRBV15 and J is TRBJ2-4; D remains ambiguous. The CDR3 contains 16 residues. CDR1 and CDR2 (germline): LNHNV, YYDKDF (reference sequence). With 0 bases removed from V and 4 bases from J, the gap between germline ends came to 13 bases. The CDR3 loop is CATSRDMDRLKNIQYF. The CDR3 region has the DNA TGTGCCACCAGCAGAGATATGGACCGTTTAAAAAACATTCAGTACTTC. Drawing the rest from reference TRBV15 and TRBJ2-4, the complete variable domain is DAMVIQNPRYQVTQFGKPVTLSCSQTLNHNVMYWYQQKSSQAPKLLFHYYDKDFNNEADTPDNFQSRRPNTSFCFLDIRSPGLGDTAMYLCATSRDMDRLKNIQYFGAGTRLSVL.

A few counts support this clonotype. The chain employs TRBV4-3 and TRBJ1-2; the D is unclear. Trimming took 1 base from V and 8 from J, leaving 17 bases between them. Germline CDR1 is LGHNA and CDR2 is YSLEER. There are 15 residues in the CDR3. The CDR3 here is CASSQVKDPTEGYTF. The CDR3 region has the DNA TGCGCCAGCAGCCAAGTGAAGGACCCCACGGAAGGCTACACCTTC.

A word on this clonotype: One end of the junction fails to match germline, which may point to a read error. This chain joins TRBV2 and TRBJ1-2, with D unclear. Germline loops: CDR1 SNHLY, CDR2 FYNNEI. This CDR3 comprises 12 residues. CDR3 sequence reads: CAGSGEGYGYTF. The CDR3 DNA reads TGTGCCGGCAGTGGTGAAGGCTATGGCTACACCTTC.

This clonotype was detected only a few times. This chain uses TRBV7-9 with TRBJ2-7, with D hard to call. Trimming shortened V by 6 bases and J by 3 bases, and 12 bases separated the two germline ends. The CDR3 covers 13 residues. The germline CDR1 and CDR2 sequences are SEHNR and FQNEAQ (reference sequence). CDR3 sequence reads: CASSPPGNYEQYF. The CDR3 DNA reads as TGTGCCAGCAGTCCACCGGGCAACTACGAGCAGTACTTC.

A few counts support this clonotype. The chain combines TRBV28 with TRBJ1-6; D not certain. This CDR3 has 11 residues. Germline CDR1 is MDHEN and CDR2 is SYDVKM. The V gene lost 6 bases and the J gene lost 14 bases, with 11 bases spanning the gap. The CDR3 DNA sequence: TGTGCCAGCAGGGGGATTAGGACCCTCCACTTT. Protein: CASRGIRTLHF.

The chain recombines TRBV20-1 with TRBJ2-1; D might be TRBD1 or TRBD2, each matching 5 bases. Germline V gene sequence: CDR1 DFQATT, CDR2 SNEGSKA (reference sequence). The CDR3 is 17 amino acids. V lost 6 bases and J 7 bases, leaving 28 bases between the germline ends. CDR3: CSAERGESLPLGNEQFF. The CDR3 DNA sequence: TGCAGTGCCGAACGAGGGGAGTCCCTTCCCCTCGGAAATGAGCAGTTCTTC.

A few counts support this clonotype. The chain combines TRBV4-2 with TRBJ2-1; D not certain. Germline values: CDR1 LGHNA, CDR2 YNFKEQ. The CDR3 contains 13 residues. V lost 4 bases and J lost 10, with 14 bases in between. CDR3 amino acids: CASSLGLGLEQFF. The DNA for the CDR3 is TGTGCCAGCAGCCTTGGTCTCGGATTAGAGCAGTTCTTC.